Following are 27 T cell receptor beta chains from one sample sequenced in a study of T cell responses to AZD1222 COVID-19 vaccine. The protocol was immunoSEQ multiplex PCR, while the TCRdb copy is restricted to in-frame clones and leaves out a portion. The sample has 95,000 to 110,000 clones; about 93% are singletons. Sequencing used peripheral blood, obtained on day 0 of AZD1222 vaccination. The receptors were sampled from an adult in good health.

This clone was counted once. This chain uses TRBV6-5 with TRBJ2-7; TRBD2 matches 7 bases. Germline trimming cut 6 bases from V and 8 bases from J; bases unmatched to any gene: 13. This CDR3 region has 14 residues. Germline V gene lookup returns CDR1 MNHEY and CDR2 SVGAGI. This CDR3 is CASRVRAGRTKQYF. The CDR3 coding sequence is TGTGCCAGCAGGGTTCGAGCGGGGCGGACTAAGCAGTACTTC.

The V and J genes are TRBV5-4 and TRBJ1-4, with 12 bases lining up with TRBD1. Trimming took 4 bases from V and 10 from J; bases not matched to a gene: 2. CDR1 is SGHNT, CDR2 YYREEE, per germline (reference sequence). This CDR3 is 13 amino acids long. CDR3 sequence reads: CASSPGQGAKLFF. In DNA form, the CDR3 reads TGTGCCAGCAGCCCGGGACAGGGGGCAAAACTGTTTTTT.

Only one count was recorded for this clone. The CDR3 DNA reads TGTGCCAGCAGCTCCGGACTAGTCCGAACCGGGGAGCTGTTTTTT. It encodes CASSSGLVRTGELFF. This sequence joins TRBV7-9 and TRBJ2-2; 7 bases align to TRBD2. Germline trimming cut 4 bases from V and 5 bases from J; bases unmatched to any gene: 7. CDR1 is SEHNR, CDR2 FQNEAQ, per germline (reference sequence). The CDR3 extends over 15 amino acids.

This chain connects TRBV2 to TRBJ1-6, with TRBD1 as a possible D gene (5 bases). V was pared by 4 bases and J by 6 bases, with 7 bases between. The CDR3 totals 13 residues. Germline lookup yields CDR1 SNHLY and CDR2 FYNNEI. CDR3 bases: TGTGCCAGCAGTGGACAGTTTAATTCACCCCTCCACTTT. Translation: CASSGQFNSPLHF.

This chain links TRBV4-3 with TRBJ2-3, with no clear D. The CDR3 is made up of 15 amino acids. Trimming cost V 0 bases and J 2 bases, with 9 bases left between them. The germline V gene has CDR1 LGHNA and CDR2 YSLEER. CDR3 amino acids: CASSQDWIATDTQYF. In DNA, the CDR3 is TGCGCCAGCAGCCAAGATTGGATAGCCACAGATACGCAGTATTTT.

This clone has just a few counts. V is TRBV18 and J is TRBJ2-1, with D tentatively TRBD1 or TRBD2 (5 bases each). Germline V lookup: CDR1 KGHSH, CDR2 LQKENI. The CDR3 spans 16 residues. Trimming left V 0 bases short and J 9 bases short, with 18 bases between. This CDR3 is CASSPPGPRRLGEQFF. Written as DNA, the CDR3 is TGTGCCAGCTCACCACCGGGACCGCGGCGTCTGGGTGAGCAGTTCTTC.

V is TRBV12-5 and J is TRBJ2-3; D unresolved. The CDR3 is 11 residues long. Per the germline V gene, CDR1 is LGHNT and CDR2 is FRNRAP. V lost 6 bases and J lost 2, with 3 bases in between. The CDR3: CASGLTDTQYF. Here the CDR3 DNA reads TGTGCTAGTGGCCTCACAGATACGCAGTATTTT.

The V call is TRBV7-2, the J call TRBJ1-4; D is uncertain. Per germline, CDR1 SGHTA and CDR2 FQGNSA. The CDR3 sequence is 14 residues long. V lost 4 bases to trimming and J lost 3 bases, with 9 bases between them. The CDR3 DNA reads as TGTGCCAGCAGCTCCGTACTCTCTAATGAAAAACTGTTTTTT. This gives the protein CASSSVLSNEKLFF.

The CDR3 region is CASSFIGGGYTF. DNA of the CDR3: TGTGCCAGCAGCTTTATCGGCGGAGGCTACACCTTC. The chain joins TRBV7-9 to TRBJ1-2; no definite D call. Germline CDR1 SEHNR, CDR2 FQNEAQ (reference sequence). CDR3 length equals 12 residues. V gave up 3 bases and J gave up 8 bases, with 10 bases separating them.

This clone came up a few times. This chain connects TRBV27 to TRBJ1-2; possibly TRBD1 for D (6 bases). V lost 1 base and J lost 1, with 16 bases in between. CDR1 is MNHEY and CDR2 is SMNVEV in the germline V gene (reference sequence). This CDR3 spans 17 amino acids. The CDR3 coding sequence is TGTGCCAGCAGTTTATACGCAGGGGCCCTTCTTAACTATGGCTACACCTTC. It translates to CASSLYAGALLNYGYTF.

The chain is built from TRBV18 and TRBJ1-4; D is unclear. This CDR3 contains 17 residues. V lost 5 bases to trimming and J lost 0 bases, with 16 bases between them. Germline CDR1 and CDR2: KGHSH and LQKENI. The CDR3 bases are TGTGCCAGCTCAGTACAGAGCGGCCGGGCAACTAATGAAAAACTGTTTTTT. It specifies CASSVQSGRATNEKLFF.

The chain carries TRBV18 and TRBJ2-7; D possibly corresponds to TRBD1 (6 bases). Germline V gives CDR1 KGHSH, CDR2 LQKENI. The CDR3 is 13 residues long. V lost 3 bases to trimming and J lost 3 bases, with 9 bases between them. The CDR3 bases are TGTGCCAGCTCACCCGGACAGATCTACGAGCAGTACTTC. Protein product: CASSPGQIYEQYF.

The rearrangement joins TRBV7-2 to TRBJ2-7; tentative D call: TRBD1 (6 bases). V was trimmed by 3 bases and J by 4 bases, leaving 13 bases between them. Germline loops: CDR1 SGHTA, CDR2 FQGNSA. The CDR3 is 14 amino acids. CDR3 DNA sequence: TGTGCCAGCAGCTTCCAACAGGGATTATACGAGCAGTACTTC. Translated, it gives CASSFQQGLYEQYF.

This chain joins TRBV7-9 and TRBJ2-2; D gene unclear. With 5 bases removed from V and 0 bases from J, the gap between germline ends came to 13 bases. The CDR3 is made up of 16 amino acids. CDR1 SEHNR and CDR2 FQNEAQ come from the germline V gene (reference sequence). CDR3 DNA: TGTGCCAGCAGCCCCCCAGGAATCGCGAACACCGGGGAGCTGTTTTTT. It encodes CASSPPGIANTGELFF.

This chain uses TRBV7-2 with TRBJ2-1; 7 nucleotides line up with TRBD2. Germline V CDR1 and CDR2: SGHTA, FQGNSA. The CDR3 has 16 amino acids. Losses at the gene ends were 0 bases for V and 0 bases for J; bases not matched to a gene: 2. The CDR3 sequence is CASSLALAASYNEQFF. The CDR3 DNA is TGTGCCAGCAGCTTAGCCCTAGCGGCCTCCTACAATGAGCAGTTCTTC.

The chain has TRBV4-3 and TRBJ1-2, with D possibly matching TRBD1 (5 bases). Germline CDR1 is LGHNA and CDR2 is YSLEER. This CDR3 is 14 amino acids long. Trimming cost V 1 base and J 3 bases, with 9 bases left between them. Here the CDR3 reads CASSQGTLYYGYTF. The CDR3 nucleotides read TGCGCCAGCAGCCAAGGGACACTATACTATGGCTACACCTTC.

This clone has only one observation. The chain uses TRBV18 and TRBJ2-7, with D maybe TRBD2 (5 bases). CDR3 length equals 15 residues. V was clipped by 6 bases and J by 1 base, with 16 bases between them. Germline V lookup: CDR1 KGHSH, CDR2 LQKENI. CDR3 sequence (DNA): TGTGCCAGCTCCCCTGTTAGGGAGAAATCCTACGAGCAGTACTTC. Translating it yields CASSPVREKSYEQYF.

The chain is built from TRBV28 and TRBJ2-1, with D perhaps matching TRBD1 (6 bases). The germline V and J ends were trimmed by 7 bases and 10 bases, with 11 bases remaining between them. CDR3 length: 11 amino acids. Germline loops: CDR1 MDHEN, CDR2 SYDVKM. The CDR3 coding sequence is TGTGCCAGCACCCTAAGGGGGGAGCAGTTCTTC. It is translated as CASTLRGEQFF.

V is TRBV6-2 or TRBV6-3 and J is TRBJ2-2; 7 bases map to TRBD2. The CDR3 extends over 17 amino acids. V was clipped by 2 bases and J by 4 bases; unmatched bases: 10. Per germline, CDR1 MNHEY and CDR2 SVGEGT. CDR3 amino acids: CASSYAPGLPVTGELFF. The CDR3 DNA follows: TGTGCCAGCAGTTACGCACCGGGACTACCGGTCACCGGGGAGCTGTTTTTT.

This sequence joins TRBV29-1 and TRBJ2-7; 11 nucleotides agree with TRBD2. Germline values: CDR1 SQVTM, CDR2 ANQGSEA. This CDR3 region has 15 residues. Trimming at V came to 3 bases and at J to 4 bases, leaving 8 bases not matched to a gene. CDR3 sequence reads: CSVESVAGGLYEQYF. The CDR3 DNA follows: TGCAGCGTTGAGTCCGTAGCGGGAGGGCTTTACGAGCAGTACTTC.

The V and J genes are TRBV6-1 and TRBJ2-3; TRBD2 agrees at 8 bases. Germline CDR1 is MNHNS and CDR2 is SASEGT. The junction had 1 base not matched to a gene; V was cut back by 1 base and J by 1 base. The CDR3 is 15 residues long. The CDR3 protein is CASSEEAGGTDTQYF. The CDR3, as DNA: TGTGCCAGCAGTGAAGAAGCGGGAGGCACAGATACGCAGTATTTT.

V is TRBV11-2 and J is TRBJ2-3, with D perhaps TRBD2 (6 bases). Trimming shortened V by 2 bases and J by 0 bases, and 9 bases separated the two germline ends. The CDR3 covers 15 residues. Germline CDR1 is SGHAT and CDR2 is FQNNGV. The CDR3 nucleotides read TGTGCCAGCAGCTTACTTAGCGGAAGCACAGATACGCAGTATTTT. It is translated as CASSLLSGSTDTQYF.

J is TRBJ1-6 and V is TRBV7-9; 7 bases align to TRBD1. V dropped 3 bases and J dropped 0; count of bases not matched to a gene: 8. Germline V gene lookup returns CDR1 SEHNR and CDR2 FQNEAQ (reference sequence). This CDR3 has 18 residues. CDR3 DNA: TGTGCCAGCAGCTTCGCAGCGGGACAGAGCTCCTATAATTCACCCCTCCACTTT. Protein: CASSFAAGQSSYNSPLHF.

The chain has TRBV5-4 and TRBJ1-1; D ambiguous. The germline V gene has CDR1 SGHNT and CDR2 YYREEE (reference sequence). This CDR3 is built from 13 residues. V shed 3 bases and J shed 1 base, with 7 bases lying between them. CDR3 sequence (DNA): TGTGCCAGCAGCTCATACAAGAACACTGAAGCTTTCTTT. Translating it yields CASSSYKNTEAFF.

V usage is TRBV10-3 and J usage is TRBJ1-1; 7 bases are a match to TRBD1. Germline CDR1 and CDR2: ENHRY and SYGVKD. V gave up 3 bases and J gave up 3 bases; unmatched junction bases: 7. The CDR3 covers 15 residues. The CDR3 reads CAISDSTGLDTEAFF. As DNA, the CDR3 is TGTGCCATCAGTGATTCGACAGGGTTGGACACTGAAGCTTTCTTT.

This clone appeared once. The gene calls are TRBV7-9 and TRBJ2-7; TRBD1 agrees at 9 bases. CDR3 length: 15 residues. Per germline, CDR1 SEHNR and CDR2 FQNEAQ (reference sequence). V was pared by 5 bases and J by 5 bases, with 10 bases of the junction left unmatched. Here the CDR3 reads CASSPGQGYSHEQYF. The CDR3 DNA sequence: TGTGCCAGCAGCCCCGGACAGGGGTATTCTCACGAGCAGTACTTC.

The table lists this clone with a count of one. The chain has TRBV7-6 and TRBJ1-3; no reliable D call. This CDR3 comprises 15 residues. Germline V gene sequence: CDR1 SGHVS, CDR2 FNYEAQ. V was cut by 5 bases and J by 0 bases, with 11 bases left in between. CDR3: CASSLQANSGNTIYF. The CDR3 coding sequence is TGTGCCAGCAGCCTGCAGGCGAACTCTGGAAACACCATATATTTT. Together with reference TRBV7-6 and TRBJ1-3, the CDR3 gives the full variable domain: GAGVSQSPRYKVTKRGQDVALRCDPISGHVSLYWYRQALGQGPEFLTYFNYEAQQDKSGLPNDRFSAERPEGSISTLTIQRTEQRDSAMYRCASSLQANSGNTIYFGEGSWLTVV.